This TCR beta chain was found in a study of T-cell memory formation after mild COVID-19. MiXCR, run by TCRdb on the 5' RACE reads, gives a single entry per CDR3 protein. The repertoire holds 240,000 or so distinct CDR3 sequences, with roughly 9.4% as singletons. In the case of this clonotype: What it recognizes is unknown.

General study points: Mainly CM and EM harbored the contracting CD4+ clones; mainly EMRA harbored the CD8+ ones. Researchers could not confirm that second-wave clones peaking on day 37 targeted SARS-CoV-2. Some responding clones appeared in pre-infection memory, suggesting cross-reactive memory joined.

Germline loops: CDR1 DFQATT, CDR2 SNEGSKA (reference sequence). The germline V and J ends were trimmed by 1 base and 2 bases, with 13 bases remaining between them. CDR3 length: 15 amino acids. The V call is TRBV20-1, the J call TRBJ2-3, with D possibly being TRBD2 (6 bases). Sequencing was carried out using PBMCs or a T cell subset sorted from them (not recorded which). This receptor was identified in a young man who had mild COVID-19 (a few samples of this study predate the infection). Cell type and time point are not known. CDR3 amino acids: CSARGAGLITDTQYF. In nucleotides, the CDR3 is TGCAGTGCTAGAGGGGCGGGGCTCATCACAGATACGCAGTATTTT.